This T cell receptor beta chain appears in the sequencing data of a study of cytomegalovirus exposure and HLA in healthy donors. Study in general: About 80 million unique TCRs, all from HLA-typed donors, were included in an early release of the data.

Overall study results and limits: For most TCR sequences rarity was the rule, although some public TCRs occurred in many donors.

About this clone: Antigen: not known.

The CDR3 loop spans 13 amino acids. Per germline, CDR1 SSHAT and CDR2 FNYEAQ (reference sequence). The study ran its PCR with 60 Vbeta and 13 Jbeta primers. Method: immunoSEQ multiplex PCR; TCRdb's copy keeps in-frame clones and lacks some. The sample comprises roughly 160,000 clones, 65% to 90% of which are singletons, and around 2.3% rests with the top ten. This receptor was identified in a male donor in good health and CMV-seronegative. The chain employs TRBV7-7 and TRBJ1-1; the D is unclear. Sequencing input: PBMCs. CDR3: CASRERQNTEAFF. Written as DNA, the CDR3 is TGTGCTAGCCGGGAAAGGCAGAACACTGAAGCTTTCTTT.